These 32 T cell receptor beta chains came from one sample sequenced in a study of T-cell reconstitution after alpha-beta-depleted transplantation in children. This sample's TCRbeta library carried unique molecular identifier barcodes. TCRdb reprocessed the PCR reads with MiXCR, giving one entry per CDR3 protein. This repertoire shows some 500,000 distinct CDR3 sequences, around 16% found once; its top ten account for over 3%. The specimen was PBMCs from the stem cell graft donor, collected from the stem cell graft. All receptors come from a human donor who donated a stem cell graft to a child with acute lymphoblastic leukemia.

This clonotype was observed a handful of times. CDR3 DNA: TGTGCCAGCAGCTTAAGACGGGACAGGGCGGATACGCAGTATTTT. It codes for CASSLRRDRADTQYF. The chain links TRBV7-8 to TRBJ2-3, with 9 bases lining up with TRBD1. Germline V CDR1 and CDR2: SGHVS, FQNEAQ. V shed 2 bases and J 6 bases; nucleotides not matched to a gene: 6. The CDR3 has 15 amino acids.

This chain joins TRBV27 and TRBJ2-2; no firm D call. The CDR3 length is 15 residues. Germline CDR1 is MNHEY and CDR2 is SMNVEV (reference sequence). The V end was cut by 6 bases, the J end by 3 bases, with 14 bases between. CDR3 amino acids: CASRTNEDHTGELFF. The DNA of the CDR3 is TGTGCCAGCAGGACCAACGAAGATCACACCGGGGAGCTGTTTTTT.

This chain connects TRBV5-1 to TRBJ2-5; D possibly uses TRBD1 or TRBD2 (6 bases each). Trimming pared 4 bases from V and 5 bases from J, leaving 18 bases between. The germline V gene has CDR1 SGHRS and CDR2 YFSETQ. The CDR3 consists of 15 residues. Here the CDR3 reads CASSRGTILSETQYF. CDR3 DNA: TGCGCCAGCAGCCGGGGGACAATTCTCTCGGAGACCCAGTACTTC.

The table lists this clonotype with a few counts. The rearrangement joins TRBV5-4 to TRBJ2-1; 7 positions match TRBD1. The CDR3 is made up of 13 amino acids. Germline CDR1 and CDR2: SGHNT and YYREEE (reference sequence). Trimming removed 5 bases from V and 3 bases from J; junction bases left unmatched: 2. DNA of the CDR3: TGTGCCAGCAGACGGGACAGCTACAATGAGCAGTTCTTC. Its translation is CASRRDSYNEQFF.

The chain's CDR3 is CATSERVDQPQHF. CDR3 sequence (DNA): TGTGCCACCAGTGAACGTGTGGATCAGCCCCAGCATTTT. The J gene is TRBJ1-5, the V gene TRBV24-1, with D unresolved. V was clipped by 4 bases and J by 5 bases, with 8 bases between them. The germline CDR1 and CDR2 sequences are KGHDR and SFDVKD. This CDR3 comprises 13 residues.

The V gene is TRBV5-6, the J gene TRBJ2-1; 7 nucleotides match TRBD1. With 4 bases clipped from V and 2 bases from J, the junction kept 9 bases outside the gene matches. The length of the CDR3 is 16 residues. The germline V gene has CDR1 SGHDT and CDR2 YYEEEE. For the CDR3, the DNA is TGTGCCAGCAGCATCTACAGGGGAGAGCCCTACAATGAGCAGTTCTTC. Its protein is CASSIYRGEPYNEQFF.

V gene TRBV28 combines with J gene TRBJ1-2, with 9 nucleotides matching TRBD1. The J segment lost 4 bases and the V segment lost 6 bases, leaving 6 bases of the junction unmatched. The CDR3 is made up of 14 amino acids. Per the germline V gene, CDR1 is MDHEN and CDR2 is SYDVKM. DNA of the CDR3: TGTGCCAGCAGCTTAACAGGGGGCCTCTATGGCTACACCTTC. Translating it yields CASSLTGGLYGYTF.

The sample holds a few counts of this clonotype. The chain recombines TRBV20-1 with TRBJ2-5, with a possible D match to TRBD1 (6 bases). Trimming stripped 1 base from V and 5 bases from J, with 8 bases between. The CDR3 has 12 amino acids. Germline values: CDR1 DFQATT, CDR2 SNEGSKA (reference sequence). The CDR3 loop reads CSARGDTETQYF. In nucleotides, the CDR3 is TGCAGTGCTAGAGGGGACACGGAGACCCAGTACTTC.

A word on this clonotype: The DNA is omitted, as the CDR3 cannot be located on it reliably, and the CDR3 follows TCRdb's listing. The chain links TRBV12-3 or TRBV12-4 to TRBJ1-5. The CDR3 sequence runs 16 residues, both termini included. The CDR3 is CASSTSGGPSNQPQHF.

This chain uses TRBV5-6 with TRBJ2-7; 10 bases map to TRBD2. CDR1 and CDR2 (germline): SGHDT, YYEEEE. V was clipped by 6 bases and J by 0 bases; unmatched bases: 12. The CDR3 sequence is 17 residues long. As DNA, the CDR3 is TGTGCCAGCAAACCGGGACTAGCGACCGATTACTCCTACGAGCAGTACTTC. Encoded protein: CASKPGLATDYSYEQYF.

This clonotype was seen many times. V and J are TRBV5-1 and TRBJ2-7; 9 bases fit TRBD1. The germline CDR1 and CDR2 sequences are SGHRS and YFSETQ. The CDR3 has 16 amino acids. J lost 0 bases, V lost 5 bases, and 9 bases had no gene match. The CDR3 here is CASRDRTGENSYEQYF. The CDR3 region has the DNA TGCGCCAGCAGGGATCGGACAGGGGAAAACTCCTACGAGCAGTACTTC.

On this clonotype: The junction shows a germline mismatch at one end, possibly a read error. V gene TRBV12-3 or TRBV12-4 combines with J gene TRBJ1-6; tentatively, D is TRBD1 (6 bases). The CDR3 is 14 amino acids. CDR3 coding DNA: TGTGCCAGCGGTTTAAGGCAGGGGAATTCACCCCTCCACTTT. This encodes CASGLRQGNSPLHF.

This clonotype has more than one count but fewer than ten. The V call is TRBV18, the J call TRBJ2-7; perhaps D is TRBD1 or TRBD2 (5 bases each). The V gene lost 6 bases and the J gene lost 1 base, with 13 bases spanning the gap. The CDR3 covers 14 residues. Germline V lookup: CDR1 KGHSH, CDR2 LQKENI. DNA for the CDR3: TGTGCCAGCTCGGTCGGGACGGTTTCCTACGAGCAGTACTTC. Translated: CASSVGTVSYEQYF.

The chain carries TRBV4-1 and TRBJ2-7, with TRBD1 identical over 7 bases. CDR1 and CDR2 (germline): MGHRA, YSYEKL. CDR3 length equals 14 residues. The trim removed 6 bases at V and 2 bases at J, leaving 7 bases unmatched. CDR3 residues: CASSYGQEAYEQYF. In DNA form, the CDR3 reads TGCGCCAGCAGTTACGGACAGGAGGCCTACGAGCAGTACTTC.

This chain connects TRBV6-5 to TRBJ2-2, with 10 bases fitting TRBD2. This CDR3 has 17 amino acids. V shed 2 bases and J 4 bases; nucleotides not matched to a gene: 7. In germline, CDR1 is MNHEY, CDR2 SVGAGI. The CDR3 region is CASSYRLAGEGTGELFF. The CDR3 DNA reads as TGTGCCAGCAGTTACAGGCTAGCGGGAGAAGGCACCGGGGAGCTGTTTTTT.

The chain employs TRBV4-1 and TRBJ1-6; 7 bases are a match to TRBD1. This CDR3 has 18 residues. The junction had 15 bases not matched to a gene; V was cut back by 0 bases and J by 10 bases. From germline, CDR1 is MGHRA and CDR2 YSYEKL. The CDR3 nucleotides read TGCGCCAGCAGCCAAGATCCTCTGGTCCGGGACAGTGGGTCACCCCTCCACTTT. It encodes CASSQDPLVRDSGSPLHF.

This clonotype has at least ten counts. The chain joins TRBV12-3 or TRBV12-4 to TRBJ1-1; TRBD1 matches at 10 bases. V shed 6 bases, J shed 3 bases, and the junction held 4 bases outside the gene matches. The CDR3 has 14 residues. CDR3 amino acids: CASRRTGGDTEAFF. Written as DNA, the CDR3 is TGTGCCAGCAGGAGGACAGGGGGAGACACTGAAGCTTTCTTT.

This clonotype was counted only a few times. For the CDR3, the DNA is TGTGCCACAGCTCGGCAGGGCGCGAACCTACTCGAGCAGTACTTC. It codes for CATARQGANLLEQYF. J is TRBJ2-7 and V is TRBV10-3, with D perhaps TRBD1 (5 bases). The CDR3 contains 15 residues. Trimming removed 10 bases from V and 6 bases from J, with 25 bases in between. From germline, CDR1 is ENHRY and CDR2 SYGVKD.

This chain connects TRBV5-5 to TRBJ1-5; 8 bases map to TRBD1. CDR1 is SGHKS, CDR2 YYEKEE, per germline (reference sequence). V lost 5 bases, J lost 5 bases, and 15 bases stayed unmatched. The CDR3 sequence is 17 residues long. The CDR3 nucleotides are TGTGCCAGCAGATCGATCGCCGGGACAGGACCACATCAGCCCCAGCATTTT. This codes for CASRSIAGTGPHQPQHF.

This chain joins TRBV12-3 or TRBV12-4 and TRBJ1-2; TRBD1 agrees at 9 bases. Trimming at V came to 5 bases and at J to 5 bases, leaving 3 bases not matched to a gene. This CDR3 is 13 amino acids long. The CDR3 region is CASSHDRGYGYTF. The CDR3 region has the DNA TGTGCCAGCAGTCATGACAGGGGGTATGGCTACACCTTC.

The chain uses TRBV25-1 and TRBJ2-5, with a tentative D call TRBD1 (5 bases). This CDR3 region has 15 residues. Germline V lookup: CDR1 MGHDK, CDR2 SYGVNS. V lost 1 base to trimming and J lost 3 bases, with 12 bases between them. CDR3 sequence (DNA): TGTGCCAGCAGTGAATTAGGGGAATCAAAAGAGACCCAGTACTTC. It codes for CASSELGESKETQYF.

V gene TRBV20-1 combines with J gene TRBJ2-1; 7 bases are a match to TRBD2. The CDR3 contains 12 residues. V lost 1 base, J lost 13 bases, and 7 bases stayed unmatched. Germline values: CDR1 DFQATT, CDR2 SNEGSKA (reference sequence). The CDR3 loop is CSARGISGTQFF. The CDR3 DNA follows: TGCAGTGCTAGAGGGATAAGCGGGACTCAGTTCTTC.

The gene calls are TRBV5-1 and TRBJ2-1; TRBD2 matches at 8 bases. This CDR3 is built from 16 residues. Per the germline V gene, CDR1 is SGHRS and CDR2 is YFSETQ. V lost 4 bases, J lost 0 bases, and 6 bases stayed unmatched. CDR3 bases: TGCGCCAGCAGCCCGGGGGGGGTAAGCTCCTACAATGAGCAGTTCTTC. Protein: CASSPGGVSSYNEQFF. Full variable domain (outside the CDR3, taken from reference TRBV5-1 and TRBJ2-1): KAGVTQTPRYLIKTRGQQVTLSCSPISGHRSVSWYQQTPGQGLQFLFEYFSETQRNKGNFPGRFSGRQFSNSRSEMNVSTLELGDSALYLCASSPGGVSSYNEQFFGPGTRLTVL.

The chain is built from TRBV5-1 and TRBJ1-2, with a tentative D call TRBD1 (5 bases). CDR3 length equals 14 residues. V lost 2 bases, J lost 8 bases, and 16 bases lay in between. CDR1 and CDR2 (germline): SGHRS, YFSETQ. CDR3 in DNA: TGCGCCAGCAGCTTCCGAACAGGCCTGGCGGGCTACACCTTC. This sequence encodes CASSFRTGLAGYTF.

The genes are TRBV5-1 and TRBJ2-1; D possibly corresponds to TRBD1 (5 bases). This CDR3 has 14 amino acids. Germline V CDR1 and CDR2: SGHRS, YFSETQ. V was shortened by 4 bases and J by 7 bases, with 15 bases between the two germline ends. CDR3 protein: CASSRQGLKNEQFF. The CDR3 nucleotides read TGCGCCAGCAGCAGGCAGGGTCTAAAAAATGAGCAGTTCTTC. Looking up the rest from reference TRBV5-1 and TRBJ2-1 gives the full variable domain: KAGVTQTPRYLIKTRGQQVTLSCSPISGHRSVSWYQQTPGQGLQFLFEYFSETQRNKGNFPGRFSGRQFSNSRSEMNVSTLELGDSALYLCASSRQGLKNEQFFGPGTRLTVL.

This clonotype was counted between two and nine times. This sequence joins TRBV14 and TRBJ2-3, with a tentative D call TRBD1 (6 bases). Trimming removed 4 bases from V and 1 base from J, with 9 bases in between. Germline V gene data show CDR1 as SGHDN and CDR2 as FVKESK. The CDR3 extends over 14 amino acids. The CDR3, as DNA: TGTGCCAGCAGCCGGAGACAGGGCACAGATACGCAGTATTTT. It encodes CASSRRQGTDTQYF.

This chain connects TRBV15 to TRBJ2-5, with 7 bases fitting TRBD2. This CDR3 has 14 amino acids. The J segment lost 5 bases and the V segment lost 5 bases, leaving 8 bases of the junction unmatched. Germline V CDR1 and CDR2: LNHNV, YYDKDF (reference sequence). CDR3 region: CATSEERDAETQYF. The CDR3 coding sequence is TGTGCCACCAGCGAAGAGCGGGACGCGGAGACCCAGTACTTC.

The V gene is TRBV5-1, the J gene TRBJ2-7, with 12 bases matching TRBD2. The ends lost 1 base at V and 6 bases at J; junction bases unmatched: 8. Germline V gives CDR1 SGHRS, CDR2 YFSETQ. This CDR3 spans 16 amino acids. The CDR3 spells CASSLLKTSGSIEQYF. CDR3 bases: TGCGCCAGCAGCTTGTTAAAGACTAGCGGGAGCATCGAGCAGTACTTC. Full variable domain (remainder filled in from reference TRBV5-1 and TRBJ2-7): KAGVTQTPRYLIKTRGQQVTLSCSPISGHRSVSWYQQTPGQGLQFLFEYFSETQRNKGNFPGRFSGRQFSNSRSEMNVSTLELGDSALYLCASSLLKTSGSIEQYFGPGTRLTVT.

The chain joins TRBV29-1 to TRBJ1-1; no clear D. Germline-derived CDR1 and CDR2 are SQVTM and ANQGSEA. The V end was cut by 5 bases, the J end by 2 bases, with 12 bases between. This CDR3 has 13 amino acids. The CDR3 DNA reads as TGCAGCGTTTCAGAGGGCGGAAACACTGAAGCTTTCTTT. It translates to CSVSEGGNTEAFF.

This clonotype occurred many times. This chain joins TRBV7-8 and TRBJ2-5, with D perhaps being TRBD1 or TRBD2 (5 bases each). This CDR3 has 15 residues. Looked up from germline, CDR1 is SGHVS and CDR2 is FQNEAQ. Trimming removed 1 base from V and 5 bases from J, with 14 bases in between. CDR3 DNA sequence: TGTGCCAGCAGCTTAGGAGGGGTCGGGTCCGAGACCCAGTACTTC. Encoded protein: CASSLGGVGSETQYF.

This clonotype was recorded a few times. The junction and the germline gene differ at one end; a read error may be behind it. The chain employs TRBV12-3 or TRBV12-4 and TRBJ2-5; D gene unclear. The length of the CDR3 is 11 residues. As DNA, the CDR3 is TGTGCCAGCAGTTTACTGGCTGCCACACACTTC. Translation: CASSLLAATHF.

The chain couples TRBV20-1 to TRBJ1-5; TRBD1 might be the D (5 bases). Germline lookup yields CDR1 DFQATT and CDR2 SNEGSKA (reference sequence). Trimming removed 4 bases at V and 6 bases at J, with 13 bases between. CDR3 length equals 13 residues. The DNA for the CDR3 is TGCAGTGCTATGGGGGGGTCGGTTCAGCCCCAGCATTTT. Encoded protein: CSAMGGSVQPQHF.